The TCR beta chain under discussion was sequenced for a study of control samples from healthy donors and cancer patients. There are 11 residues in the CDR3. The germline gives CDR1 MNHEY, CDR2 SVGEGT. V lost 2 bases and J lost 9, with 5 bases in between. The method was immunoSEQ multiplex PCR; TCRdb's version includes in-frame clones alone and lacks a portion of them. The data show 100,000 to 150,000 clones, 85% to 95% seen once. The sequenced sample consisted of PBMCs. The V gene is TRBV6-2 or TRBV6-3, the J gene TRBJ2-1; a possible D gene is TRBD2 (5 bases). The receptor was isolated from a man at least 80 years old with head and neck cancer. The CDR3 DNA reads TGTGCCAGCAGTTACGGGAGTGAGCAGTTCTTC. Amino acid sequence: CASSYGSEQFF.